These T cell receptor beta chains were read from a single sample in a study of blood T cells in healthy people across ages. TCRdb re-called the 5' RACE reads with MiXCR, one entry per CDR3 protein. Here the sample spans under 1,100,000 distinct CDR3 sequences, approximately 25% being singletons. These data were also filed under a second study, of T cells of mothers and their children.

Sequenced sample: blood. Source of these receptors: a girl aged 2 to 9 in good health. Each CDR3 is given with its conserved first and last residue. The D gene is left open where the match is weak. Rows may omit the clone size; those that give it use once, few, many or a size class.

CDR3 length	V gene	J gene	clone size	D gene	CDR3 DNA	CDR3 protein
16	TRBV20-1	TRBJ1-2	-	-	TGCAGTGCTAGAGATGCATATACGCAGGGACTCTATGGCTACACCTTC	CSARDAYTQGLYGYTF
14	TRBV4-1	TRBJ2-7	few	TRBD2	TGCGCCAGCAGCGAGCCGGGACTAGGTCCCGAGCAGTACTTC	CASSEPGLGPEQYF
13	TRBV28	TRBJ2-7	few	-	TGTGCCAGCAGCCGGGGCATTGGGTACGAGCAGTACTTC	CASSRGIGYEQYF
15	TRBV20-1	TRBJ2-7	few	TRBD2	TGCAGTGCTAGACCACGAATCGGCGGGAGTTTCGAGCAGTACTTC	CSARPRIGGSFEQYF
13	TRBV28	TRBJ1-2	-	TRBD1	TGTGCCAGCAGTTTAGGACAGGGCCTAGGCTACACCTTC	CASSLGQGLGYTF
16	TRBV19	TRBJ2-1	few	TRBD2	TGTGCCAGTAGTATTCGGGGACTAGCGGCGCCCAATGAGCAGTTCTTC	CASSIRGLAAPNEQFF
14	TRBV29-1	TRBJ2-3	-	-	TGCAGCGCTGAGGGGGTCTCTAGCACAGATACGCAGTATTTT	CSAEGVSSTDTQYF
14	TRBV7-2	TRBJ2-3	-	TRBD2	TGTGCCACCAGCGGGGGTCTCTACACAGATACGCAGTATTTT	CATSGGLYTDTQYF
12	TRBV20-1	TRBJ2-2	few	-	TGCAGTGCTAGAGATCTCCCCGGGGAGCTGTTTTTT	CSARDLPGELFF
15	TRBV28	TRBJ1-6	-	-	TGTGCCAGCAGTCGGACTACCCAAAATAATTCACCCCTCCACTTT	CASSRTTQNNSPLHF
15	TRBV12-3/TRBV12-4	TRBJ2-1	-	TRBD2	TGTGCCAGCAGCGTCGCGGCGGGAGGAGGGAATGAGCAGTTCTTC	CASSVAAGGGNEQFF
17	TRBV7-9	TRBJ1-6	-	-	TGTGCCAGCACCCGCGGGGGCCGGAGCTCCTATAATTCACCCCTCCACTTT	CASTRGGRSSYNSPLHF
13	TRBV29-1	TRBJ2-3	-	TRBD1	TGCAGCATGACAGGGATACGGACAGATACGCAGTATTTT	CSMTGIRTDTQYF
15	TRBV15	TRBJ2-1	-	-	TGTGCCACCAGCAGAGCTACAGGCCCCCACAATGAGCAGTTCTTC	CATSRATGPHNEQFF
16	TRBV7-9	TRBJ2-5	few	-	TGTGCCAGCAGCTTAAGGTCAGCGGCAACCCAAGAGACCCAGTACTTC	CASSLRSAATQETQYF
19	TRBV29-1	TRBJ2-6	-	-	TGCAGCGTTGAAGGGTCGGACTCCCGAACTGGTGCTGGGGCCAACGTCCTGACTTTC	CSVEGSDSRTGAGANVLTF
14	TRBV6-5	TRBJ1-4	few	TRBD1	TGTGCCAGCACCGCCGGGACAGGCAATGAAAAACTGTTTTTT	CASTAGTGNEKLFF
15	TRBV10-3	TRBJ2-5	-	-	TGTGCCATCAGTGAGTCGCGGGCTAGCGAAGAGACCCAGTACTTC	CAISESRASEETQYF
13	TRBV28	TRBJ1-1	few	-	TGTGCCAGCAGGCGGGAGGGGCCCGGTGAAGCTTTCTTT	CASRREGPGEAFF
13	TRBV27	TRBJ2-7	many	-	TGTGCCAGCAGTTTGTCGGGGAGCCACGAGCAGTACTTC	CASSLSGSHEQYF
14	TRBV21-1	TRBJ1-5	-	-	TGTGCCAGCCGCCGGAAGACCCGAGTTCAGCCCCAGCATTTT	CASRRKTRVQPQHF
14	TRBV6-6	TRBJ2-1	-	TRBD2	TGTGCCAGCCTGGCTAGCGGAACATACAATGAGCAGTTCTTC	CASLASGTYNEQFF
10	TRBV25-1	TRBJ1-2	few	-	TGTGCCAGCAGTGATAATGGCTACACCTTC	CASSDNGYTF
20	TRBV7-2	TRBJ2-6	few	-	TGTGCCAGCAGCTCAGCGCTCTCCTCGTCGGGTAGGGCTGGGGCCAACGTCCTGACTTTC	CASSSALSSSGRAGANVLTF
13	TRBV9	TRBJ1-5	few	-	TGTGCCAGCAGCGCGTCAGGGGCTCAGCCCCAGCATTTT	CASSASGAQPQHF
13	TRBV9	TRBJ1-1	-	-	TGTGCCAGCAGCGTAGGAAGTTTTCCTGAAGCTTTCTTT	CASSVGSFPEAFF
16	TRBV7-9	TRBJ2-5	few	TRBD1	TGTGCCAGCAGCTTAGGTGGACAGGTGGGGCTAGAGACCCAGTACTTC	CASSLGGQVGLETQYF
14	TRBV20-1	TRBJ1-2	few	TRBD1	TGCAGTGCTAGACTTAACAGGGGTCACTATGGCTACACCTTC	CSARLNRGHYGYTF
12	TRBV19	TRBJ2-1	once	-	TGTGCCAGTAGTATTGGGGTGAGTGAGCAGTTCTTC	CASSIGVSEQFF
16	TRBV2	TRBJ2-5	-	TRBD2	TGTGCCAGCTCTGTCGTAAGCGGGGGGTTTCAAGAGACCCAGTACTTC	CASSVVSGGFQETQYF
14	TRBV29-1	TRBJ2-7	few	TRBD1	TGCAGCGCCGGACGGGACAGGGCTGAAGACGAGCAGTACTTC	CSAGRDRAEDEQYF
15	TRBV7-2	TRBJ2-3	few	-	TGTGCCAGCAGCTCAGGGAGAATGAGCACAGATACGCAGTATTTT	CASSSGRMSTDTQYF
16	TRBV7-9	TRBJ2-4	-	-	TGTGCCAGCAGCCCCTTAGCCGGACTACTCGAAAACATTCAGTACTTC	CASSPLAGLLENIQYF
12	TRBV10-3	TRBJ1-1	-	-	TGTGCCACTCGCTTCGAAGGGGGAGAAGCTTTCTTT	CATRFEGGEAFF
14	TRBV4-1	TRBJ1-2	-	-	TGCGCCAGCAGCCAGGGAGGCCAGTACTATGGCTACACCTTC	CASSQGGQYYGYTF
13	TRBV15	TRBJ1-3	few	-	TGTGCCACCAGCACCAGGGCTGGAAACACCATATATTTT	CATSTRAGNTIYF
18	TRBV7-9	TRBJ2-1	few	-	TGTGCCAGCAGCTCAAACAGGGCCGCCGGCCTCACCTACAATGAGCAGTTCTTC	CASSSNRAAGLTYNEQFF
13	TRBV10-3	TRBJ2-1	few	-	TGTGCCATCAGTGAGTCATGGGCCAATGAGCAGTTCTTC	CAISESWANEQFF
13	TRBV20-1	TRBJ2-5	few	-	TGCAGTGCTAGAGTACGGTTACAAGAGACCCAGTACTTC	CSARVRLQETQYF
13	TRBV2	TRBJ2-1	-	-	TGTGCCAGCAGAGACAGGATCAACAATGAGCAGTTCTTC	CASRDRINNEQFF
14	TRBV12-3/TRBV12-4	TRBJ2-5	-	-	TGTGCCAGCAGTTTAGTCGGGTCTAGGTGGGAGCAGTACTTC	CASSLVGSRWEQYF